A selection of T cell receptor beta chains follows, all from one sample in a study of T cells in Graves' hyperthyroidism and ophthalmopathy. TCRdb analysed the multiplex PCR reads with MiXCR anew, one entry per CDR3 protein. The sample carries about 360,000 distinct CDR3 sequences, about 12% recorded once. The sample consisted of blood. The receptor source for this set is a woman under 30 with Graves' hyperthyroidism. Each CDR3 is given with its conserved first and last residue. A D gene is named only where the DNA matches it firmly. The size of a clone is reported for some rows only, either as once, few or many, or as a class for expanded clones.

J: TRBJ2-1; V: TRBV19; length: 16; D: TRBD2; size: .; CDR3: CASSIRRGGRGGEQFF; DNA: TGTGCCAGTAGTATTCGGCGGGGGGGCCGGGGGGGTGAGCAGTTCTTC
J: TRBJ2-1; V: TRBV19; length: 17; D: TRBD1; size: few; CDR3: CASSIGWDRGTYNEQFF; DNA: TGTGCCAGTAGTATAGGTTGGGACAGGGGGACCTACAATGAGCAGTTCTTC
J: TRBJ2-7; V: TRBV5-1; length: 16; D: TRBD1; size: many; CDR3: CASSSWTGSSSYEQYF; DNA: TGCGCCAGCAGCTCCTGGACAGGTTCGAGCTCCTACGAGCAGTACTTC
J: TRBJ2-1; V: TRBV28; length: 15; D: TRBD2; size: many; CDR3: CASSLAGASYNEQFF; DNA: TGTGCCAGCAGTTTGGCGGGAGCAAGCTACAATGAGCAGTTCTTC
J: TRBJ2-2; V: TRBV27; length: 15; D: .; size: many; CDR3: CASSLFFVLDGELFF; DNA: TGTGCCAGCAGTTTATTCTTCGTTCTGGACGGGGAGCTGTTTTTT
J: TRBJ2-1; V: TRBV5-1; length: 17; D: TRBD2; size: many; CDR3: CASSPSVPGLAGNEQFF; DNA: TGCGCCAGCAGCCCATCGGTTCCGGGACTAGCGGGGAATGAGCAGTTCTTC
J: TRBJ2-1; V: TRBV24-1; length: 13; D: .; size: .; CDR3: CATSESPANEQFF; DNA: TGTGCCACCAGTGAGTCCCCAGCCAATGAGCAGTTCTTC
J: TRBJ2-3; V: TRBV7-2; length: 18; D: TRBD2; size: many; CDR3: CASSRGTSGGTLTDTQYF; DNA: TGTGCCAGCAGCCGGGGGACTAGCGGGGGAACTTTAACAGATACGCAGTATTTT
J: TRBJ1-5; V: TRBV28; length: 18; D: .; size: many; CDR3: CASSQWRGGGSGNQPQHF; DNA: TGTGCCAGCAGCCAATGGAGGGGAGGGGGTTCGGGCAATCAGCCCCAGCATTTT
J: TRBJ2-7; V: TRBV2; length: 14; D: TRBD2; size: many; CDR3: CASSLRTSGGEQYF; DNA: TGTGCCAGCAGCCTTCGGACTAGCGGGGGCGAGCAGTACTTC
J: TRBJ1-2; V: TRBV14; length: 13; D: .; size: many; CDR3: CASSSGPAGGYTF; DNA: TGTGCCAGCAGCTCCGGGCCTGCTGGGGGCTACACCTTC
J: TRBJ2-3; V: TRBV29-1; length: 16; D: TRBD2; size: many; CDR3: CSVGTSGAYGTDTQYF; DNA: TGCAGCGTCGGGACTAGCGGGGCTTACGGCACAGATACGCAGTATTTT
J: TRBJ1-5; V: TRBV27; length: 14; D: .; size: many; CDR3: CASGALGYNQPQHF; DNA: TGTGCCAGCGGAGCTCTGGGTTACAATCAGCCCCAGCATTTT
J: TRBJ2-7; V: TRBV7-2; length: 15; D: TRBD1; size: many; CDR3: CASSAEGAATYEQYF; DNA: TGTGCCAGCAGTGCAGAGGGGGCAGCCACCTACGAGCAGTACTTC
J: TRBJ2-7; V: TRBV27; length: 15; D: TRBD1; size: few; CDR3: CASSFPGTGGYEQYF; DNA: TGTGCCAGCAGTTTCCCCGGGACAGGGGGCTACGAGCAGTACTTC
J: TRBJ2-7; V: TRBV12-3/TRBV12-4; length: 12; D: TRBD1; size: many; CDR3: CASSSQGFEQYF; DNA: TGTGCCAGCAGCTCACAGGGGTTCGAGCAGTACTTC
J: TRBJ1-4; V: TRBV28; length: 15; D: .; size: many; CDR3: CASSLSVLTNEKLFF; DNA: TGTGCCAGCAGTTTATCCGTCCTCACTAATGAAAAACTGTTTTTT
J: TRBJ1-2; V: TRBV20-1; length: 13; D: .; size: many; CDR3: CSATHGHNYGYTF; DNA: TGCAGTGCCACCCACGGACACAACTATGGCTACACCTTC
J: TRBJ2-7; V: TRBV7-3; length: 12; D: .; size: many; CDR3: CASSSEGVEQYF; DNA: TGTGCCAGCAGCTCCGAGGGTGTGGAGCAGTACTTC
J: TRBJ1-5; V: TRBV7-9; length: 15; D: TRBD1; size: many; CDR3: CASSPQGQTNQPQHF; DNA: TGTGCCAGCAGCCCCCAGGGACAGACCAATCAGCCCCAGCATTTT
J: TRBJ2-7; V: TRBV5-4; length: 15; D: TRBD2; size: few; CDR3: CASSDQLAGAGEQYF; DNA: TGTGCCAGCAGCGACCAACTAGCGGGAGCGGGGGAGCAGTACTTC
J: TRBJ1-3; V: TRBV30; length: 13; D: .; size: few; CDR3: CAWSSGVGNTIYF; DNA: TGTGCCTGGAGCTCAGGGGTTGGAAACACCATATATTTT
J: TRBJ2-6; V: TRBV7-9; length: 15; D: .; size: many; CDR3: CASVSRGYGANVLTF; DNA: TGTGCCAGCGTTTCAAGGGGGTACGGGGCCAACGTCCTGACTTTC
J: TRBJ2-1; V: TRBV15; length: 17; D: TRBD2; size: many; CDR3: CATRDLAGGPSYNEQFF; DNA: TGTGCCACCAGGGACCTAGCGGGAGGTCCCTCCTACAATGAGCAGTTCTTC
J: TRBJ1-1; V: TRBV2; length: 12; D: TRBD1; size: many; CDR3: CASSELLTGGFF; DNA: TGTGCCAGCAGTGAATTGTTGACAGGGGGTTTCTTT
J: TRBJ1-1; V: TRBV3-1; length: 14; D: .; size: .; CDR3: CANSRGGGGTEAFF; DNA: TGTGCCAACAGCCGGGGAGGGGGGGGCACTGAAGCTTTCTTT
J: TRBJ2-7; V: TRBV20-1; length: 12; D: .; size: many; CDR3: CSGGYHTSEQYF; DNA: TGCAGTGGGGGGTACCACACCTCCGAGCAGTACTTC
J: TRBJ2-7; V: TRBV27; length: 14; D: .; size: many; CDR3: CASRATTYSYEQYF; DNA: TGTGCCAGCAGGGCTACGACTTATTCCTACGAGCAGTACTTC
J: TRBJ2-6; V: TRBV20-1; length: 14; D: .; size: many; CDR3: CSARDRTGANVLTF; DNA: TGCAGTGCTAGAGATCGGACTGGGGCCAACGTCCTGACTTTC
J: TRBJ2-7; V: TRBV4-2; length: 18; D: .; size: .; CDR3: CASSFPSSWGVSSYEQYF; DNA: TGTGCCAGCAGTTTCCCCTCATCCTGGGGGGTCAGCTCCTACGAGCAGTACTTC
J: TRBJ1-6; V: TRBV20-1; length: 16; D: TRBD1; size: .; CDR3: CSASRDRSFYNSPLHF; DNA: TGCAGTGCTAGTAGGGACAGGAGCTTCTATAATTCACCCCTCCACTTT
J: TRBJ2-5; V: TRBV3-1; length: 14; D: .; size: many; CDR3: CASSQDWQGETQYF; DNA: TGTGCCAGCAGCCAAGATTGGCAGGGAGAGACCCAGTACTTC
J: TRBJ2-5; V: TRBV20-1; length: 15; D: .; size: many; CDR3: CSARRGTAYQETQYF; DNA: TGCAGTGCTAGGCGGGGGACAGCCTACCAAGAGACCCAGTACTTC
J: TRBJ2-5; V: TRBV6-2/TRBV6-3; length: 16; D: TRBD2; size: few; CDR3: CASSYGSSGEGETQYF; DNA: TGTGCCAGCAGTTACGGGTCTAGCGGGGAGGGGGAGACCCAGTACTTC
J: TRBJ2-6; V: TRBV6-5; length: 16; D: .; size: many; CDR3: CASSYVRGPGANVLTF; DNA: TGTGCCAGCAGTTACGTCCGGGGCCCCGGGGCCAACGTCCTGACTTTC
J: TRBJ2-1; V: TRBV9; length: 15; D: TRBD2; size: .; CDR3: CASSVLAGGLDEQFF; DNA: TGTGCCAGCAGCGTCCTAGCGGGGGGCCTCGATGAGCAGTTCTTC
J: TRBJ1-2; V: TRBV28; length: 15; D: .; size: many; CDR3: CASSSPTRVASGYTF; DNA: TGTGCCAGCAGTTCACCAACAAGGGTGGCTTCCGGCTACACCTTC
J: TRBJ1-5; V: TRBV9; length: 15; D: .; size: .; CDR3: CASSVGGAGNQPQHF; DNA: TGTGCCAGCAGCGTAGGGGGGGCTGGGAATCAGCCCCAGCATTTT
J: TRBJ2-3; V: TRBV6-2/TRBV6-3; length: 18; D: .; size: many; CDR3: CASSYSSRLVDNTDTQYF; DNA: TGTGCCAGCAGTTACTCGAGCCGGCTTGTGGACAACACAGATACGCAGTATTTT
J: TRBJ1-2; V: TRBV28; length: 13; D: TRBD1; size: few; CDR3: CTSSFPRDRVYTF; DNA: TGTACCAGCAGTTTTCCACGGGACAGGGTCTACACCTTC
J: TRBJ2-1; V: TRBV7-2; length: 18; D: TRBD2; size: many; CDR3: CASSPRTSGGGTYNEQFF; DNA: TGTGCCAGCAGCCCTAGGACTAGCGGGGGGGGAACCTACAATGAGCAGTTCTTC
J: TRBJ2-7; V: TRBV11-2; length: 15; D: TRBD1; size: many; CDR3: CASSPDLTGAHEQYF; DNA: TGTGCCAGCAGCCCAGACCTGACAGGGGCGCACGAGCAGTACTTC